This T cell receptor beta chain was profiled in a study of T-cell reconstitution after alpha-beta-depleted transplantation in children. Preparation of the TCRbeta library was carried out with unique molecular identifiers. Each CDR3 protein is one row after TCRdb ran MiXCR on the PCR reads. The sample holds about 600,000 distinct CDR3 sequences, about 10% seen once. Germline CDR1 LGHNA, CDR2 YNFKEQ. V lost 6 bases, J lost 5 bases, and 14 bases stayed unmatched. CDR3 length: 19 residues. In this sample, this clonotype turned up a few times. The source is a human donor who donated a stem cell graft to a child with acute myeloid leukemia. Sequencing was performed on PBMCs from the stem cell graft donor, taken from the stem cell graft. The chain combines TRBV4-2 with TRBJ2-1; 15 positions agree with TRBD2. CDR3 nucleotides: TGTGCCAGCAGTATCACCGGGACTAGCGGGAGGAGTTTTGACAATGAGCAGTTCTTC. Encoded protein: CASSITGTSGRSFDNEQFF.